These T cell receptor beta chains were read from a single sample in a study of T cells in Graves' hyperthyroidism and ophthalmopathy. TCRdb reprocessed the multiplex PCR reads with MiXCR, giving one entry per CDR3 protein. The sample has under 400,000 distinct CDR3 sequences, roughly 25% seen once. The sample comprised blood. The receptor set was obtained from a man aged 45-65 years with Graves' hyperthyroidism. Each CDR3 is given without its conserved first and last residue. Fields, in order: V gene, J gene, CDR3 protein.

>TRBV5-5|TRBJ2-2
ASSLEQDLAGELF
>TRBV30|TRBJ1-4
AWSRNEKLF
>TRBV2|TRBJ2-5
ASRLAGGSQKETQY
>TRBV20-1|TRBJ2-7
SARGQRLGDEQY
>TRBV18|TRBJ2-1
ASSPSDNEQF
>TRBV5-1|TRBJ2-2
ASTWTGNTGELF
>TRBV2|TRBJ2-7
ASRLGEQY
>TRBV30|TRBJ1-3
AWSPTGGNTIY
>TRBV15|TRBJ2-3
ATSSLAGVVDTQY
>TRBV6-5|TRBJ2-1
ASSYSKGLYNEQF
>TRBV12-3/TRBV12-4|TRBJ1-1
ASSTQGEAF
>TRBV29-1|TRBJ2-1
SVDGHLDNEQF
>TRBV12-5|TRBJ2-7
ASGFGHRELEQY
>TRBV19|TRBJ2-1
ASSIVRTSGWGDEQF
>TRBV7-2|TRBJ2-1
ASSFVLGRRGNEQF
>TRBV11-3|TRBJ2-1
ASSLVSEREEQF
>TRBV19|TRBJ2-2
ASSPGLSAGELF
>TRBV6-1|TRBJ2-1
ASSGLAGGNEQF
>TRBV29-1|TRBJ1-1
SAEGVSDEAF
>TRBV12-3/TRBV12-4|TRBJ2-3
ASSLRGPTSTDTQY
>TRBV5-1|TRBJ2-1
ASSLVTSGAYNEQF
>TRBV9|TRBJ2-7
ASSVASVTYEQY
>TRBV27|TRBJ2-7
ASSPGTGGHEQY
>TRBV3-1|TRBJ2-3
ASSPITGGAVDTQY
>TRBV7-8|TRBJ2-3
ASSFPGLFSTDTQY
>TRBV10-2|TRBJ1-6
ASSRQGTRGSPLH
>TRBV6-1|TRBJ1-3
ASSEGYTAGNTIY
>TRBV6-1|TRBJ2-3
ASSNGQYTQY
>TRBV20-1|TRBJ1-2
SARVGGENYGYT
>TRBV5-1|TRBJ2-5
ASSVVSGSPETQY
>TRBV12-3/TRBV12-4|TRBJ1-4
ASQRGANEKLF
>TRBV7-2|TRBJ2-3
ASSLVGSDTQY
>TRBV5-1|TRBJ2-2
ASSLVSGNTGELF
>TRBV10-3|TRBJ2-5
AIRDRVGETQY
>TRBV5-1|TRBJ2-1
ASSLALANEQF
>TRBV7-6|TRBJ2-5
ASSPDGAGVQETQY
>TRBV28|TRBJ1-2
ASSRGGPYGYT
>TRBV7-2|TRBJ2-5
ASSLAWQETQY
>TRBV19|TRBJ1-2
ARRMGQAPNYGYT
>TRBV27|TRBJ1-2
ASSLVGASYGYT